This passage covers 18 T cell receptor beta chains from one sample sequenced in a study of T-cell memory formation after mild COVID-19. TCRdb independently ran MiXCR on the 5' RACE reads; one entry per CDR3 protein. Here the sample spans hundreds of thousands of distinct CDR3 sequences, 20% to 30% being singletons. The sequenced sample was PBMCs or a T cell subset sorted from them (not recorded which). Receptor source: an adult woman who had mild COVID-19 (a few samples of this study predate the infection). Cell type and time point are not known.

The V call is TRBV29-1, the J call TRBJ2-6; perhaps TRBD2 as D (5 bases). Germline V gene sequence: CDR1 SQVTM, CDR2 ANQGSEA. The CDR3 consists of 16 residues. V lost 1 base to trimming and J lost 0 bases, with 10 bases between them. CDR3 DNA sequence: TGCAGCGTTGAAGGGGTGGGGAGCTCTGGGGCCAACGTCCTGACTTTC. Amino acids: CSVEGVGSSGANVLTF.

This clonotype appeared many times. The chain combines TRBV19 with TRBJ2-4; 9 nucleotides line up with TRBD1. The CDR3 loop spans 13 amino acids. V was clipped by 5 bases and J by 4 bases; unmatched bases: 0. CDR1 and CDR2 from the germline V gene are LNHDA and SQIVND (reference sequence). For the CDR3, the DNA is TGTGCCAGTAGTGACAGGGGGAAAAACATTCAGTACTTC. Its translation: CASSDRGKNIQYF. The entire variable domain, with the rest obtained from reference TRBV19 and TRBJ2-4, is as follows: DGGITQSPKYLFRKEGQNVTLSCEQNLNHDAMYWYRQDPGQGLRLIYYSQIVNDFQKGDIAEGYSVSREKKESFPLTVTSAQKNPTAFYLCASSDRGKNIQYFGAGTRLSVL.

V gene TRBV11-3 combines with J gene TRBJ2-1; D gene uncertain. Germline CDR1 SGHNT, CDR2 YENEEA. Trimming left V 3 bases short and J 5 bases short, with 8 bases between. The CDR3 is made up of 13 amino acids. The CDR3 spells CASSFFTNNEQFF. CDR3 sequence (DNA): TGTGCCAGCAGCTTCTTCACCAACAATGAGCAGTTCTTC.

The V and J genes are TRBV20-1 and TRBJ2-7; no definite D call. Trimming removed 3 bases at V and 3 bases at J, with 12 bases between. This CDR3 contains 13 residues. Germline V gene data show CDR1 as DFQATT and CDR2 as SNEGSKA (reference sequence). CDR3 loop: CSARSRIRYEQYF. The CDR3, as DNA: TGCAGTGCTAGGTCTCGCATTCGCTACGAGCAGTACTTC.

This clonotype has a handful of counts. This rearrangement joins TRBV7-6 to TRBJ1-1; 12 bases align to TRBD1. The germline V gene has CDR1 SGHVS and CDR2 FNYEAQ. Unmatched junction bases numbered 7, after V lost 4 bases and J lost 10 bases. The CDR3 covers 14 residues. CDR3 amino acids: CASSSPGQGAGAFF. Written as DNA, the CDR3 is TGTGCCAGCAGCTCACCGGGACAGGGGGCTGGAGCTTTCTTT.

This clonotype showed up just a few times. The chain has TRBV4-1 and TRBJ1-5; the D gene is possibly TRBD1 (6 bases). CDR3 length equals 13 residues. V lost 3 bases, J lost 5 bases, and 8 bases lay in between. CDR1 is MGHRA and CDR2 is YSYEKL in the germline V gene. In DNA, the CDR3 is TGCGCCAGCAGCCAGAACAGGGATCAGCCCCAGCATTTT. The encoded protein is CASSQNRDQPQHF.

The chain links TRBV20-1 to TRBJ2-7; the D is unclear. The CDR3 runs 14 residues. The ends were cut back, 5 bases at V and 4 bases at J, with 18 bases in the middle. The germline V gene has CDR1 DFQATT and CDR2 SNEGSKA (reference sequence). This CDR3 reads CSALDHRAGYEQYF. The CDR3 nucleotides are TGCAGTGCTCTTGACCATCGCGCTGGATACGAGCAGTACTTC.

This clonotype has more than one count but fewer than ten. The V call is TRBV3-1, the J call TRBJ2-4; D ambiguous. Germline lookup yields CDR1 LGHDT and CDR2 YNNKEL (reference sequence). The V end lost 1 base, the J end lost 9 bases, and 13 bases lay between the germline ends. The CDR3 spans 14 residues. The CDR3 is CASSQVEQSGIQYF. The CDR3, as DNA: TGTGCCAGCAGCCAAGTAGAACAGTCGGGCATTCAGTACTTC.

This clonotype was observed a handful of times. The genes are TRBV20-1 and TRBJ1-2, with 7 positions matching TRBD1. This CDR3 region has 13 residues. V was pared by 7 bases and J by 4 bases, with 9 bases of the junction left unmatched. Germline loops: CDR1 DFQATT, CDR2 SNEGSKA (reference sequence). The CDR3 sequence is CSVPDRDFYGYTF. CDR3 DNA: TGCAGTGTTCCAGACAGGGACTTCTATGGCTACACCTTC.

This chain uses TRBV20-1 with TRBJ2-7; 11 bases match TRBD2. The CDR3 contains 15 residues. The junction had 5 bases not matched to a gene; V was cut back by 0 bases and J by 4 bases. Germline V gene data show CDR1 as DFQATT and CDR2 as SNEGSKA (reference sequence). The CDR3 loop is CSARDLGTSGYEQYF. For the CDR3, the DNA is TGCAGTGCTAGAGATCTAGGGACTAGCGGATACGAGCAGTACTTC.

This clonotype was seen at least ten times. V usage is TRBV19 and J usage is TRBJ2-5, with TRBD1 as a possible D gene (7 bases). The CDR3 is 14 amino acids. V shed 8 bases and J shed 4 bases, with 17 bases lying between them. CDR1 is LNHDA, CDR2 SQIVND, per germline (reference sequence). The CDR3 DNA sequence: TGTGCCAGTGGGGACAGACGGGGGAGAGAGACCCAGTACTTC. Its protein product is CASGDRRGRETQYF.

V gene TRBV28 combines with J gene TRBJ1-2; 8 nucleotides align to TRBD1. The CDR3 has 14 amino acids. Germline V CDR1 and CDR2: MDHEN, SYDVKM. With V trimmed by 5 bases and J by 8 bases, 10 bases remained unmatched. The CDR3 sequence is CASSIGQGSEGYTF. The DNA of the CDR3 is TGTGCCAGCAGTATCGGACAGGGATCGGAAGGCTACACCTTC.

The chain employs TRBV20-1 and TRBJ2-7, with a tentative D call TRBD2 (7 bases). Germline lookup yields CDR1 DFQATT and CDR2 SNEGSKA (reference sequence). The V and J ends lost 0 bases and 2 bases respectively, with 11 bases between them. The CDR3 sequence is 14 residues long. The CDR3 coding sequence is TGCAGTGCTAGAGATAGGGGGGGCCCCTACGAGCAGTACTTC. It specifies CSARDRGGPYEQYF.

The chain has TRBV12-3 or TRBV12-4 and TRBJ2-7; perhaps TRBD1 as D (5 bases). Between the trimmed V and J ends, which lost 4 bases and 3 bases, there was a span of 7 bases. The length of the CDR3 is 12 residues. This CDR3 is CASSWTYYEQYF. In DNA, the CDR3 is TGTGCCAGCAGTTGGACATACTACGAGCAGTACTTC.

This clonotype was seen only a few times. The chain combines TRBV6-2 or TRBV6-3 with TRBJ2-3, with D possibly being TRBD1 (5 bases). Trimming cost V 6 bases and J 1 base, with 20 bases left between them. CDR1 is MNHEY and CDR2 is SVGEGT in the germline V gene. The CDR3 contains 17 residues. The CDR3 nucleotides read TGTGCCAGCAGCCCCTCCCCAGGGTTCAGGGGCACAGATACGCAGTATTTT. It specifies CASSPSPGFRGTDTQYF.

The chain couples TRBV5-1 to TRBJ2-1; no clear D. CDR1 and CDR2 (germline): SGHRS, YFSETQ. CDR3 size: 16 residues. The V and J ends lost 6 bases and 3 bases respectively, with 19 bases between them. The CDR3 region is CASNPGPWFSYNEQFF. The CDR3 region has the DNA TGCGCCAGCAACCCAGGCCCCTGGTTTAGCTACAATGAGCAGTTCTTC.

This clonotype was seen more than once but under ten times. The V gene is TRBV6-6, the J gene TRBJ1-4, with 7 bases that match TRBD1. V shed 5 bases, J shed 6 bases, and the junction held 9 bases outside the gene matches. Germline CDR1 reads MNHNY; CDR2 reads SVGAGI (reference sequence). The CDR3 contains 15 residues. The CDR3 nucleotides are TGTGCCAGCAGTCACCCAGGACAGGCGGATGAAAAACTGTTTTTT. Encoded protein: CASSHPGQADEKLFF.

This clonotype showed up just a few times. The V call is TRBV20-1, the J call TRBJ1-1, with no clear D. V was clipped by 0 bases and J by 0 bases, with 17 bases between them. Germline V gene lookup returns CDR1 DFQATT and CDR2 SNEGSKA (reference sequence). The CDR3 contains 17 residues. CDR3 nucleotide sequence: TGCAGTGCTAGAGACGCGGGCAGCAACTCTATGAACACTGAAGCTTTCTTT. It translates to CSARDAGSNSMNTEAFF.